This is a list of T cell receptor beta chains from one sample in a study of blood T cell repertoires in COVID-19. Generated by immunoSEQ multiplex PCR, the TCRdb table keeps only in-frame clones and is missing some. The data show approximately 210,000 clones, 82% seen once. Sample: PBMCs or T cells enriched from blood (not recorded which). These receptors all come from a woman aged 55-69 years who had recovered from COVID-19. Both conserved end residues are part of each CDR3. Each record gives: V gene, D gene, clone size, J gene, CDR3 DNA, CDR3 protein. D genes are given only for firm matches. Size values are once, few and many counts, or a class for expanded clones, and some rows have none.

TRBV5-1	NA	NA	TRBJ1-2	TGCGCCAGCAGCCCCGGGGAGGGGTACTATGGCTACACCTTC	CASSPGEGYYGYTF
TRBV29-1	TRBD2	NA	TRBJ2-1	TGCAGCGTTTCGCGGGGGTCCTACAATGAGCAGTTCTTC	CSVSRGSYNEQFF
TRBV27	NA	NA	TRBJ2-5	TGTGCCAGCAGTTTGAACTACCAGCAAGAGACCCAGTACTTC	CASSLNYQQETQYF
TRBV7-8	NA	NA	TRBJ1-2	TGTGCCAGCAGCTTAACTGGTGCAACAGCTAACTATGGCTACACCTTC	CASSLTGATANYGYTF
TRBV19	NA	NA	TRBJ2-1	TGTGCCAGTAGTATAGGGGCAGGGAAAAATGAGCAGTTCTTC	CASSIGAGKNEQFF
TRBV7-9	TRBD2	NA	TRBJ2-3	TGTGCCAGCAGCTCCTTAGCGGGAGGGTTGTCAGATACGCAGTATTTT	CASSSLAGGLSDTQYF
TRBV7-9	NA	NA	TRBJ2-3	TGTGCCAGCAGCTTACTTACAGGGAAGGATACGCAGTATTTT	CASSLLTGKDTQYF
TRBV7-2	TRBD1	NA	TRBJ1-1	TGTGCCAGCAGCCCAGAGACAGGGTTCAACACTGAAGCTTTCTTT	CASSPETGFNTEAFF
TRBV6-4	TRBD1	NA	TRBJ1-4	TGTGCCAGCAGTGACAAAAGGACAGGCGGTTTACTCCAGACCACAACTAATGAAAAACTGTTTTTT	CASSDKRTGGLLQTTTNEKLFF
TRBV7-9	NA	NA	TRBJ1-1	TGTGCCAGCCCTTCATGGAGGGGTGACCTGAACACTGAAGCTTTCTTT	CASPSWRGDLNTEAFF
TRBV5-1	TRBD1	many	TRBJ2-1	TGCGCCAGCAGCTTGGATCGTCGGCGACAGGGGGCGGATGAGCAGTTCTTC	CASSLDRRRQGADEQFF
TRBV6-1	NA	NA	TRBJ2-4	TGTGCCAGCAGTGAATGGACTGTAGCCAAAAACATTCAGTACTTC	CASSEWTVAKNIQYF
TRBV5-1	NA	NA	TRBJ2-2	TGCGCCAGCAGCTTGGCCCTGGCAGGGATGAACACCGGGGAGCTGTTTTTT	CASSLALAGMNTGELFF
TRBV29-1	NA	NA	TRBJ2-1	TGCAGCGTTGAGGCCCCCGGGAGCGGAACCTACAATGAGCAGTTCTTC	CSVEAPGSGTYNEQFF
TRBV10-2	NA	once	TRBJ2-5	TGCGCCAGCAGTGAGTCGATCGGTGAAGAGACCCAGTACTTC	CASSESIGEETQYF
TRBV5-1	NA	NA	TRBJ2-3	TGCGCCAGCAGCACTGGTCAGGCGGATACGCAGTATTTT	CASSTGQADTQYF
TRBV5-4	NA	NA	TRBJ2-1	TGTGCCAGCAGCTTTAGCTCCACTTCCTACAATGAGCAGTTCTTC	CASSFSSTSYNEQFF
TRBV7-2	TRBD1	once	TRBJ2-7	TGTGCCAGCAGCTTAATGGGACAGGGGACCTACGAGCAGTACTTC	CASSLMGQGTYEQYF
TRBV7-2	TRBD2	NA	TRBJ2-7	TGTGCCAGCAGCAGTAGCGGGGGGGAGCAGTACTTC	CASSSSGGEQYF
TRBV9	NA	NA	TRBJ1-3	TGTGCCAGCAGCCCCCAGTCAACAGTACCTGGAAACACCATATATTTT	CASSPQSTVPGNTIYF
TRBV25-1	TRBD2	few	TRBJ2-7	TGTGCCAGCAGTGTAGCCTCCGGGACTAGCGTTTCCTACGAGCAGTACTTC	CASSVASGTSVSYEQYF
TRBV5-1	NA	NA	TRBJ1-6	TGCGCCAGCAGCTCCTCTACTGGGTTACGGAGTTCACCCCTCCACTTT	CASSSSTGLRSSPLHF
TRBV5-1	NA	NA	TRBJ2-3	TGCGCCAGCAGCTTGGCCGCAGATACGCAGTATTTT	CASSLAADTQYF
TRBV21-1	NA	few	TRBJ1-1	TGTGCCAGCAGCTGGGCAGGTGAAGCTTTCTTT	CASSWAGEAFF
TRBV30	NA	once	TRBJ1-2	TGTGCCTGGAGTGTTGGAGGTCTGAATAATGGCTACACCTTC	CAWSVGGLNNGYTF
TRBV2	NA	NA	TRBJ2-1	TGTGCCGGAGGAGAGTACAATGAGCAGTTCTTC	CAGGEYNEQFF
TRBV7-7	TRBD2	NA	TRBJ2-5	TGTGCCAGCAGCCGGACTAGCGGGAGTGGAGAGACCCAGTACTTC	CASSRTSGSGETQYF
TRBV7-6	TRBD1	NA	TRBJ2-7	TGTGCCAGCAGCTTGGACAGGGGCGAGCAGTACTTC	CASSLDRGEQYF
TRBV6-2/TRBV6-3	NA	once	TRBJ1-1	TGTGCCAGCAGTTACTCGAGAGACACTGAAGCTTTCTTT	CASSYSRDTEAFF
TRBV5-1	TRBD1	NA	TRBJ1-1	TGCGCCAGCAGCTTACAGGGGGTAAGCACTGAAGCTTTCTTT	CASSLQGVSTEAFF
TRBV19	TRBD2	NA	TRBJ2-4	TGTGCCAGTACATCTCTAGCGGGGGGGCCGGCCAAAAACATTCAGTACTTC	CASTSLAGGPAKNIQYF
TRBV15	TRBD1	NA	TRBJ2-2	TGTGCCACCAGCATATATGGACAGGGACGAACCGGGGAGCTGTTTTTT	CATSIYGQGRTGELFF
TRBV7-8	TRBD1	few	TRBJ1-1	TGTGCCAGCAGCAATAAGGACAGGGAGGCTTTCTTT	CASSNKDREAFF
TRBV6-1	NA	NA	TRBJ2-7	TGTGCCAGCAGTGAAGCGCACCTCCTCCTACGGGAGCAGTACTTC	CASSEAHLLLREQYF
TRBV7-2	TRBD1	NA	TRBJ2-1	TGTGCCAGCAGCGCCACCCTTGACAGGGAGCCAGTCTTC	CASSATLDREPVF
TRBV7-2	NA	NA	TRBJ2-3	TGTGCCAGCAGTCGGCAGGGGGGATCACAAGATACGCAGTATTTT	CASSRQGGSQDTQYF
TRBV11-2	NA	NA	TRBJ1-1	TGTGCCAGCAGCTTAGTTGCCACGGGTGGGACTGAAGCTTTCTTT	CASSLVATGGTEAFF
TRBV18	NA	few	TRBJ1-6	TGTGCCAGCTCACCAGGGGCAGGGGATTCACCCCTCCACTTT	CASSPGAGDSPLHF
TRBV7-3	NA	NA	TRBJ2-1	TGTGCCAGCAGCTTAACCCTCGCTAGCTCCTACAATGAGCAGTTCTTC	CASSLTLASSYNEQFF
TRBV6-5	NA	NA	TRBJ2-5	TGTGCCAGCAGTCTTGACAGGCGGAGTGGGGAGACCCAGTACTTC	CASSLDRRSGETQYF
TRBV19	TRBD1	once	TRBJ2-7	TGTGCCAGTAGTAAAGGACAGGGTGTCTACGAGCAGTACTTC	CASSKGQGVYEQYF
TRBV3-1/TRBV3-2	NA	few	TRBJ2-3	TGTGCCAGCAGCCAAGCGGCTCAGGGTACGCAGTATTTT	CASSQAAQGTQYF
TRBV27	NA	NA	TRBJ2-3	TGTGCCAGCAGTTTTAGGGACACAGTCGGAGATACGCAGTATTTT	CASSFRDTVGDTQYF
TRBV7-2	TRBD2	NA	TRBJ2-7	TGTGCCAGCAGCGAAGCGGGACTAGTATCCTACGAGCAGTACTTC	CASSEAGLVSYEQYF
TRBV5-4	TRBD2	few	TRBJ2-1	TGTGCCAGCAGCTTGGACAGGACTAGCGGGAGAACACTGGGCAATGAGCAGTTCTTC	CASSLDRTSGRTLGNEQFF
TRBV6-5	NA	NA	TRBJ2-1	TGTGCCAGCAGGATTACACAGGACTACAATGAGCAGTTCTTC	CASRITQDYNEQFF
TRBV19	TRBD1	NA	TRBJ1-2	TGTGCCAGTAGTGCCGACAGGGGCGATGGCTACACCTTC	CASSADRGDGYTF
TRBV14	TRBD2	NA	TRBJ2-2	TGTGCCAGCAGCCGACTAGCGGGCACCGGGGAGCTGTTTTTT	CASSRLAGTGELFF